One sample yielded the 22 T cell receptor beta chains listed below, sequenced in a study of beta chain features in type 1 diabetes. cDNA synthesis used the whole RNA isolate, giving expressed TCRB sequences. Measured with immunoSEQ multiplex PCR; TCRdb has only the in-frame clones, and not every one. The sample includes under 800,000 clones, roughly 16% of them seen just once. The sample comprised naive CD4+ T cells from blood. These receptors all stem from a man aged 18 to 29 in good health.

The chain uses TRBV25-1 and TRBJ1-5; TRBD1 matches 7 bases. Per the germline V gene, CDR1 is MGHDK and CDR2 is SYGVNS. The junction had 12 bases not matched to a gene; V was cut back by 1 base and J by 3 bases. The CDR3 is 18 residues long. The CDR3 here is CASSESPGGRKYNQPQHF. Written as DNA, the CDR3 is TGTGCCAGCAGTGAATCCCCAGGGGGGAGGAAGTACAATCAGCCCCAGCATTTT.

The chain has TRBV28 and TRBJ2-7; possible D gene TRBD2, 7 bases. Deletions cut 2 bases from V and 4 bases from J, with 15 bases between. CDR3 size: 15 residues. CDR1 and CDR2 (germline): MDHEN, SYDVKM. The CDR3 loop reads CASSLIGGRGYEQYF. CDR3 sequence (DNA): TGTGCCAGCAGTTTAATCGGGGGGCGCGGGTACGAGCAGTACTTC.

The CDR3 DNA follows: TGTGCCAACAGCTCCGGGACAGTCGGAAACACCATATATTTT. Translated, it gives CANSSGTVGNTIYF. The V and J genes are TRBV6-5 and TRBJ1-3; 7 bases align to TRBD1. V trimming: 10 bases; J trimming: 4 bases; junction bases outside the gene matches: 10. The CDR3 is made up of 14 amino acids. Germline CDR1 is MNHEY and CDR2 is SVGAGI.

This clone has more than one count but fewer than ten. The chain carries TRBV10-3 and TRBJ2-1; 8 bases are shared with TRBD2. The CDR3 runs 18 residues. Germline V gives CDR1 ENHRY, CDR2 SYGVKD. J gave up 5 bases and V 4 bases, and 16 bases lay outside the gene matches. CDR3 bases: TGTGCCATCAGTGCGGGGTACGCGGGGGGTCAAATACACAATGAGCAGTTCTTC. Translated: CAISAGYAGGQIHNEQFF.

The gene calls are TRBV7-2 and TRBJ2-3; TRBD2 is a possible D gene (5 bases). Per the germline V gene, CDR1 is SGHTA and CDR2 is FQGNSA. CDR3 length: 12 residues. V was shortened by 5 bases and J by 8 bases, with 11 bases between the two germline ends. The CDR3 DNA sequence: TGTGCCAGCAGCCTACTAGTGGGTACGCAGTATTTT. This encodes CASSLLVGTQYF.

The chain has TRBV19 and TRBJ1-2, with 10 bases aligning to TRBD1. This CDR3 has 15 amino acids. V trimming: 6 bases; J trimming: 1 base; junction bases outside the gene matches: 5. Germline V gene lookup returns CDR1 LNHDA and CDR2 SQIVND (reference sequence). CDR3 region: CASRPGQGDNYGYTF. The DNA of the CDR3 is TGTGCCAGTAGACCCGGACAGGGGGATAACTATGGCTACACCTTC. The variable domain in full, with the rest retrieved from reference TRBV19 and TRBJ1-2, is DGGITQSPKYLFRKEGQNVTLSCEQNLNHDAMYWYRQDPGQGLRLIYYSQIVNDFQKGDIAEGYSVSREKKESFPLTVTSAQKNPTAFYLCASRPGQGDNYGYTFGSGTRLTVV.

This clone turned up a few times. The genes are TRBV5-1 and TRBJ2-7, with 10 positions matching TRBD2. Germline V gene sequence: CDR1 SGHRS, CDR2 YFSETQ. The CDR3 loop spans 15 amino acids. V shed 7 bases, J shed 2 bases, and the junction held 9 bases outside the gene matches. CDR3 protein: CASRRGAGGPYEQYF. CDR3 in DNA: TGCGCCAGCCGTCGGGGAGCGGGAGGGCCCTACGAGCAGTACTTC.

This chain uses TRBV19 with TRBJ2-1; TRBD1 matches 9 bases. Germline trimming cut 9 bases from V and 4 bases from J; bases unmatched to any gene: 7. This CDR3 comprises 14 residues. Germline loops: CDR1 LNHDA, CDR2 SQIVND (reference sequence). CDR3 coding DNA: TGTGCCAGCCGTGGACAGGGGAATTACAATGAGCAGTTCTTC. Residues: CASRGQGNYNEQFF.

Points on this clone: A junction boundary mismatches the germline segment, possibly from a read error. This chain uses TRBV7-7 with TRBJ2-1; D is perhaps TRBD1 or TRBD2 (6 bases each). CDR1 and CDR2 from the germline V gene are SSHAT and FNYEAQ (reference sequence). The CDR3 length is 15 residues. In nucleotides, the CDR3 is TGTGCTAGCAGCCCCGAAGGGGGGCAGTACAATGAGCAGTTCTTC. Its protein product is CASSPEGGQYNEQFF. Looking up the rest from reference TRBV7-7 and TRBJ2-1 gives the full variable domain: GAGVSQSPRYKVTKRGQDVTLRCDPISSHATLYWYQQALGQGPEFLTYFNYEAQPDKSGLPSDRFSAERPEGSISTLTIQRTEQRDSAMYRCASSPEGGQYNEQFFGPGTRLTVL.

The CDR3 loop reads CASSRRQGNNEQFF. In DNA, the CDR3 is TGCGCCAGCAGCCGAAGACAGGGAAACAATGAGCAGTTCTTC. V is TRBV5-1 and J is TRBJ2-1; 7 nucleotides agree with TRBD1. The germline CDR1 and CDR2 sequences are SGHRS and YFSETQ. The CDR3 runs to 14 residues. With 4 bases clipped from V and 5 bases from J, the junction kept 6 bases outside the gene matches.

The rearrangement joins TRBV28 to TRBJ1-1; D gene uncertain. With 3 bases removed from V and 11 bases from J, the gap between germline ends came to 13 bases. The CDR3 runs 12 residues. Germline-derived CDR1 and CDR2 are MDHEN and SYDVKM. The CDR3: CASSLVRTGAFF. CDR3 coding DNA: TGTGCCAGCAGTTTGGTCCGGACGGGGGCTTTCTTT.

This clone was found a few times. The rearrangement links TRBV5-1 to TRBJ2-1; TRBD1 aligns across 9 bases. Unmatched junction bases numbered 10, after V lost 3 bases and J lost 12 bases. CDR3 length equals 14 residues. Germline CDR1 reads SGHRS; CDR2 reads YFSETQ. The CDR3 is CASSSPGTGTGQFF. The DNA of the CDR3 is TGCGCCAGCAGCTCTCCCGGGACAGGGACGGGGCAGTTCTTC.

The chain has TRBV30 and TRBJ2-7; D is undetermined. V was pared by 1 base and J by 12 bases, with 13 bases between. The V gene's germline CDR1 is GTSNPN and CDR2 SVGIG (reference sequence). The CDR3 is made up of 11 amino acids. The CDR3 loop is CAWSAKNGRYF. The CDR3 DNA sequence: TGTGCCTGGAGTGCCAAGAACGGTCGGTACTTC. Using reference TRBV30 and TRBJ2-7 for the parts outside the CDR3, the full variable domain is SQTIHQWPATLVQPVGSPLSLECTVEGTSNPNLYWYRQAAGRGLQLLFYSVGIGQISSEVPQNLSASRPQDRQFILSSKKLLLSDSGFYLCAWSAKNGRYFGPGTRLTVT.

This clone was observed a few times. The CDR3 reads CASSEDALTPYEQYF. The DNA of the CDR3 is TGCGCCAGCAGTGAGGACGCCTTAACTCCCTACGAGCAGTACTTC. The chain couples TRBV5-1 to TRBJ2-7; D remains ambiguous. CDR3 length: 15 amino acids. CDR1 SGHRS and CDR2 YFSETQ come from the germline V gene. V was cut by 5 bases and J by 2 bases, with 17 bases left in between.

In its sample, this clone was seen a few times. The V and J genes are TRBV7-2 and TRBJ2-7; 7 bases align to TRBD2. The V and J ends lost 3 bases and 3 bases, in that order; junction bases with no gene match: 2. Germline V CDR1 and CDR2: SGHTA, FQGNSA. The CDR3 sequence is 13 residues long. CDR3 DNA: TGTGCCAGCAGCTTTACTAGCGTCTACGAGCAGTACTTC. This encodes CASSFTSVYEQYF.

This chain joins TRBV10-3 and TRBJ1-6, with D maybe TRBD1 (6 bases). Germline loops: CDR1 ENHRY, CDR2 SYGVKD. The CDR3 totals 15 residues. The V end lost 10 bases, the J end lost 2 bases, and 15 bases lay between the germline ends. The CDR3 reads CATKPDSAYNSPLHF. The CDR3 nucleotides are TGTGCCACTAAGCCGGACAGTGCCTATAATTCACCCCTCCACTTT.

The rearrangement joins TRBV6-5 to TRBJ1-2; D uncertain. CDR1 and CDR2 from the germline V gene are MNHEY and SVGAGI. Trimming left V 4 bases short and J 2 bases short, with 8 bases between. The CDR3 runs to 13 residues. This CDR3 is CASSLTRNYGYTF. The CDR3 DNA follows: TGTGCCAGCAGTTTAACACGAAACTATGGCTACACCTTC.

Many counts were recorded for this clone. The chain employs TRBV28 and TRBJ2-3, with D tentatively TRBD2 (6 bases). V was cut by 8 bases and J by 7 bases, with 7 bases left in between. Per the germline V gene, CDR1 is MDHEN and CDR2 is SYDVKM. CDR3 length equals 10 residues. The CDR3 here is CASGGNTQYF. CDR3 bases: TGTGCCAGCGGGGGGAATACGCAGTATTTT.

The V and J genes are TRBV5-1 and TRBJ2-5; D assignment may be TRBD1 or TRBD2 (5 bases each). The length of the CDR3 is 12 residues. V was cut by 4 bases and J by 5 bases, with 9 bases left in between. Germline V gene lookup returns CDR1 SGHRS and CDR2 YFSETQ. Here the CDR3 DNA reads TGCGCCAGCAGCCCGGGACGGGAGACCCAGTACTTC. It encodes CASSPGRETQYF.

The CDR3 protein is CASSRPQSPSTDTQYF. CDR3 bases: TGCGCCAGCAGCCGGCCGCAGTCCCCTAGCACAGATACGCAGTATTTT. The genes are TRBV4-1 and TRBJ2-3; D uncertain. The CDR3 totals 16 residues. CDR1 MGHRA and CDR2 YSYEKL come from the germline V gene. V gave up 4 bases and J gave up 0 bases, with 14 bases separating them.

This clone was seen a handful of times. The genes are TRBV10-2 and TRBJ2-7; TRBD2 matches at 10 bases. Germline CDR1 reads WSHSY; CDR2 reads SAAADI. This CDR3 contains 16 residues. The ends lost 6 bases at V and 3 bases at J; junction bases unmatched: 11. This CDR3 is CASRERTSGDHYEQYF. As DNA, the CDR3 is TGCGCCAGCAGGGAAAGAACTAGCGGGGATCACTACGAGCAGTACTTC.

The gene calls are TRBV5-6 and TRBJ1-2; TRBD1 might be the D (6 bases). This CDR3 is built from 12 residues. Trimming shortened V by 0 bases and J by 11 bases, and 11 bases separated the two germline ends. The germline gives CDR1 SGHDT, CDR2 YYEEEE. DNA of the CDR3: TGTGCCAGCAGCTTGGAACAGGGTGGTTACACCTTC. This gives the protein CASSLEQGGYTF.